This T cell receptor (beta chain) originates from a study of CD8 T cells in Susac syndrome. V was pared by 1 base and J by 4 bases, with 4 bases of the junction left unmatched. Germline V lookup: CDR1 LGHNT, CDR2 FRNRAP. The CDR3 contains 15 residues. CD8+ and CD4+ T cells from blood underwent TCR beta sequencing, which was carried out in a high-throughput format. Healthy donors acted as controls, with matching for age and sex. TEMRA cells were FACS-enriched, and CD8+ and CD4+ T cells were isolated negatively. Reverse transcription of roughly 0.5 to 1 ug RNA used random hexamers. Amplification of TCR beta CDR3 spanned 54 Vbeta and 13 Jbeta via immunoSEQ multiplex PCR. TCRdb independently ran MiXCR on the immunoSEQ multiplex PCR reads; one entry per CDR3 protein. The table shows about 120,000 distinct CDR3 sequences, with roughly 94% occurring only once.

The V call is TRBV12-5, the J call TRBJ1-5; 7 nucleotides align to TRBD1. Material: CD4+ T cells from PBMCs. This TCR derives from a human donor in good health. CDR3 in DNA: TGTGCTAGTGGTTTGGGGGACAGTCAAAATCAGCCCCAGCATTTT. Protein sequence: CASGLGDSQNQPQHF.